This entry describes one TCR beta chain. This entry belongs to a study of blood T cell repertoires in COVID-19. Per germline, CDR1 SGHAT and CDR2 FQDESV (reference sequence). The CDR3 has 15 residues. With V trimmed by 5 bases and J by 4 bases, 3 bases remained unmatched. Sequenced by immunoSEQ multiplex PCR; TCRdb stores in-frame clones only, minus some. This table has about 190,000 clones, 70% to 90% appearing once. The rearrangement uses TRBV11-1 and TRBJ2-2; 11 positions agree with TRBD1. This TCR was recovered from a woman between 65 and 79 years old with active or convalescent COVID-19. Sequences were obtained from peripheral blood. The CDR3, as DNA: TGTGCCAGCAGCGTGGGACAGGGGGGCACCGGGGAGCTGTTTTTT. Residues: CASSVGQGGTGELFF.